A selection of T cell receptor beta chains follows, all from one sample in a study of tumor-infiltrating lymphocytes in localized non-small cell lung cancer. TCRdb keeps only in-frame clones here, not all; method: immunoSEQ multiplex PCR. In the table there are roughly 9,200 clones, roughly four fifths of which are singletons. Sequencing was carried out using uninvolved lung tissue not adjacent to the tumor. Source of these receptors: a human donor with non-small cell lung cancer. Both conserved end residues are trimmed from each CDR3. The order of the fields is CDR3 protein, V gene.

ASSMDRIDEQF,TRBV7-6
ASSLALKHSGNTIY,TRBV7-9
ASSTIGGAGETQY,TRBV9
ATSGGTSGYNEQF,TRBV15
ASSFNSNYGYT,TRBV19
ASSQTRGAGASDTQY,TRBV4-3
ASSQGRTSFEQY,TRBV4-2
ASSLSGVGKPQH,TRBV6-5
ASSLTASYEQY,TRBV5-1
ASSLTRGPNYGYT,TRBV7-9
ASSLEAGFNQPQH,TRBV11-2
ASTTRRGQPQH,TRBV7-9
ASGQGLYSNQPQH,TRBV5-8
ASRAIAGLNTEAF,TRBV5-6
ASNAGQGAGQPQH,TRBV2
ASSLDPSDNTEAF,TRBV11-2
ATSRDRRSGANVLT,TRBV15
ASSTMDRGLI,TRBV7-2
ASRPSGSYNEQF,TRBV6-5
ASSVGGTLNEQF,TRBV9
ASSTRRDPQETQY,TRBV6-6
ASSLPGSGDTQY,TRBV5-6
ASSEILGRKTQY,TRBV6-1
ASSQEIVYEQY,TRBV4-2
ASSLDWRGVEQY,TRBV5-8
ASSDTGTVNYGYT,TRBV25-1